This T cell receptor (beta chain) appears in the sequencing data of a study of blood T cells in healthy people across ages. Study conclusions and caveats: Long-lived donors carried more naive CD4+ cells and greater diversity than aged donors. Leaving the PBMCs unsorted stopped any conclusive comparison of naive versus antigen-experienced cells.

Then a second PCR, running roughly 7 to 12 cycles, was carried out with a sample-barcoded 5' primer and a J-beta primer mix. Template switching added a 12-random-nucleotide identifier to every cDNA molecule. TCRdb itself ran the 5' RACE reads through MiXCR, one entry per CDR3 protein. The sample has approximately 1.5 million distinct CDR3 sequences, approximately 43% seen once. Points on this clonotype: The antigen remains unidentified.

Looked up from germline, CDR1 is MNHEY and CDR2 is SMNVEV (reference sequence). The CDR3 runs 16 residues. The V segment lost 4 bases and the J segment 4 bases; nucleotides outside the gene matches: 12. Sequencing was done on a sample of blood. The chain carries TRBV27 and TRBJ2-7, with TRBD2 identical over 8 bases. This clonotype was sampled from a woman under 30 in good health. This chain's CDR3 is CASSWIEPGLGYEQYF. CDR3 coding DNA: TGTGCCAGCAGTTGGATAGAACCGGGACTAGGATACGAGCAGTACTTC.